This TCR beta chain was retrieved from a study of CD8 T cells in ankylosing spondylitis. For TCR beta, libraries came from quantitative 5'-RACE with molecular barcodes. TCRdb fed the 5' RACE reads into MiXCR, producing one record per CDR3 protein. The data hold about 390,000 distinct CDR3 sequences, with under 25% observed a single time. Whole-study findings and limits: Reported data indicate significant enrichment of disease-linked clones within matched ankylosing spondylitis synovial fluid. Clones linked with disease were CD8+ and fairly uncommon in the peripheral blood. Characteristic, it appeared, of ankylosing spondylitis blood was a TCR beta motif of eight highly homologous variants.

Comments on this clonotype: The antigen is unknown.

CDR1 and CDR2 (germline): LGHNA, YNFKEQ. CDR3 length: 14 residues. Deletions cut 2 bases from V and 8 bases from J, with 13 bases between. The clonotype comes from a male donor with ankylosing spondylitis. Sequences were obtained from blood, either unsorted or a sorted T cell fraction (not recorded which). The gene calls are TRBV4-2 and TRBJ1-3; D ambiguous. DNA for the CDR3: TGTGCCAGCAGCCAACCGAGGGAGACCTACACCATATATTTT. Protein sequence: CASSQPRETYTIYF.